This T cell receptor (beta chain) was captured in a study of identical twins. The study, taken as a whole, reports: Low generation-probability sequences were in excess among twin-shared out-of-frame alpha sequences. The authors noted that invariant MAIT and iNKT cells could partly confound zero-insertion analyses.

Only healthy Caucasians were included as donors. Regarding this clonotype: Its antigen is still unknown.

The V end lost 1 base, the J end lost 1 base, and 13 bases lay between the germline ends. CDR3 length: 15 residues. Germline V gene lookup returns CDR1 DFQATT and CDR2 SNEGSKA (reference sequence). The cDNA had a unique molecular identifier and a template-switch universal primer site. TCRdb reanalysed the 5' RACE reads using MiXCR and keeps one entry per CDR3 protein. This table holds fewer than 800,000 distinct CDR3 sequences, about 7.1% found once. This sample was shared with a second study, whose subject was yellow fever vaccine responses in identical twins.

The receptor was derived from a woman between 18 and 29 years old in good health. The gene calls are TRBV20-1 and TRBJ1-1, with D tentatively TRBD1 (5 bases). What was sequenced was PBMCs. This CDR3 is CSARVSRQGNTEAFF. Written as DNA, the CDR3 is TGCAGTGCTAGAGTTAGCAGGCAGGGGAACACTGAAGCTTTCTTT.